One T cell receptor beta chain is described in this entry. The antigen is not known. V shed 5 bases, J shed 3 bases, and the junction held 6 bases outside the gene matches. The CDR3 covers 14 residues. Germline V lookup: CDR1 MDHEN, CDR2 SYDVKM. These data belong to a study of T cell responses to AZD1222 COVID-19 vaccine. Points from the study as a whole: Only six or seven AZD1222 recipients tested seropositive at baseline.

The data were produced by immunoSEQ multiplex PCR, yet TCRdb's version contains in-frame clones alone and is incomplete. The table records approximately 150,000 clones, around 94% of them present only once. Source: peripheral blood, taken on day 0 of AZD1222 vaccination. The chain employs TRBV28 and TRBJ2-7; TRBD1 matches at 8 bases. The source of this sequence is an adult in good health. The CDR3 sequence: CASSLTGVIYEQYF. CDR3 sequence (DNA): TGTGCCAGCAGTCTGACAGGGGTGATCTACGAGCAGTACTTC.